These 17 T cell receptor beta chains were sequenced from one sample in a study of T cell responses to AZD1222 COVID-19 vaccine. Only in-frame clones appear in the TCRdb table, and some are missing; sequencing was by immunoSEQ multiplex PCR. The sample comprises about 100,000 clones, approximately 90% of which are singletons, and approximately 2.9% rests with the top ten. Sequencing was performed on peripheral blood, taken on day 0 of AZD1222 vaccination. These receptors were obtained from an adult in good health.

CDR3 in amino acids: CSVSPRLAETQYF. The CDR3 DNA follows: TGCAGCGTCTCCCCCAGACTAGCGGAGACCCAGTACTTC. This chain connects TRBV29-1 to TRBJ2-5, with 8 bases identical to TRBD2. This CDR3 is 13 amino acids long. The germline CDR1 and CDR2 sequences are SQVTM and ANQGSEA. The ends lost 6 bases at V and 5 bases at J; junction bases unmatched: 8.

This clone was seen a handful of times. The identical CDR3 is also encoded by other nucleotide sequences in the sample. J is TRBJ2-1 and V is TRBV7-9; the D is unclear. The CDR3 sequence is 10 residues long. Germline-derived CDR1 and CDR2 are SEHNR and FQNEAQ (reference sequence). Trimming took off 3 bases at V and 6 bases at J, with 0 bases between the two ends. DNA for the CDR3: TGTGCCAGCAGCTTCAATGAGCAGTTCTTC. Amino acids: CASSFNEQFF.

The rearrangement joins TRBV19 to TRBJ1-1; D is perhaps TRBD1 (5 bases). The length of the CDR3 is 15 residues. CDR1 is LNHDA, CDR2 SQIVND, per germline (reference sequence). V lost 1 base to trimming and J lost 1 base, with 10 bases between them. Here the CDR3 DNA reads TGTGCCAGTAGTATAGGACAGAAACCGAACACTGAAGCTTTCTTT. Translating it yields CASSIGQKPNTEAFF.

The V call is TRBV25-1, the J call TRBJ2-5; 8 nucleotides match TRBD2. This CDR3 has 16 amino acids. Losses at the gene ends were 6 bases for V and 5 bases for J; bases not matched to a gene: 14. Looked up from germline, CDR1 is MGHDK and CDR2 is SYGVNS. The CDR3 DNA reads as TGTGCCAGCAGCTCCCCGGGGGGGGCGCTCCGGGAGACCCAGTACTTC. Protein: CASSSPGGALRETQYF.

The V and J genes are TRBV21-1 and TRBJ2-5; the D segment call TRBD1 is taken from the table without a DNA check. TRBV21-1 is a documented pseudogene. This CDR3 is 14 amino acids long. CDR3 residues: CASHPPRVGETQYF. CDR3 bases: TGTGCCAGCCACCCGCCCAGGGTGGGGGAGACCCAGTACTTC.

CDR3 coding DNA: TGTGCCAGCAGCTTAAAGAGGACTAGCACAGATACGCAGTATTTT. Translated, it gives CASSLKRTSTDTQYF. The genes are TRBV7-9 and TRBJ2-3, with D possibly TRBD2 on 5 matching bases. The CDR3 length is 15 residues. The germline V gene has CDR1 SEHNR and CDR2 FQNEAQ (reference sequence). V lost 2 bases to trimming and J lost 0 bases, with 9 bases between them.

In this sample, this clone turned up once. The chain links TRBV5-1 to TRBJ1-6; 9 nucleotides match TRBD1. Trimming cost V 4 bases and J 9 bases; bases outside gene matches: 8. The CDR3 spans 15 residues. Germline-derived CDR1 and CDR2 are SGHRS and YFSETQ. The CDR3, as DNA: TGCGCCAGCAGCCCCGCCGGGACAGGGAGTTCACCCCTCCACTTT. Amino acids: CASSPAGTGSSPLHF.

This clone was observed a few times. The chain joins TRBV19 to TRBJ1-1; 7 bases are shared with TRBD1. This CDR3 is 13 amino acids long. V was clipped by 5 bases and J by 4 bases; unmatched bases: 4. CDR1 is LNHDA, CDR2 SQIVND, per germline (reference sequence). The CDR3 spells CASSEGAGTEAFF. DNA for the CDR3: TGTGCCAGTAGTGAGGGGGCGGGCACTGAAGCTTTCTTT.

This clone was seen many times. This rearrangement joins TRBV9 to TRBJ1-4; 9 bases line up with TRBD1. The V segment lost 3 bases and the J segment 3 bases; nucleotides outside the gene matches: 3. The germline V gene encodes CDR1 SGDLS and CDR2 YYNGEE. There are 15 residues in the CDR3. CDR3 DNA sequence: TGTGCCAGCAGCGACACAGGGGGCCCTAATGAAAAACTGTTTTTT. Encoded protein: CASSDTGGPNEKLFF. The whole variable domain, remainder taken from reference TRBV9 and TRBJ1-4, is DSGVTQTPKHLITATGQRVTLRCSPRSGDLSVYWYQQSLDQGLQFLIQYYNGEERAKGNILERFSAQQFPDLHSELNLSSLELGDSALYFCASSDTGGPNEKLFFGSGTQLSVL.

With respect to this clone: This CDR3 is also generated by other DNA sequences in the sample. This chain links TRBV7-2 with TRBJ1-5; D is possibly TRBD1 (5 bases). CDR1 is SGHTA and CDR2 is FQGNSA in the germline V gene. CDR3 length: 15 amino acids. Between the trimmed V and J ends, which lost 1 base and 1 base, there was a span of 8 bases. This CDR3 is CASSLDRGSNQPQHF. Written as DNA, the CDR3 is TGTGCCAGCAGCTTAGATCGGGGGAGCAATCAGCCCCAGCATTTT.

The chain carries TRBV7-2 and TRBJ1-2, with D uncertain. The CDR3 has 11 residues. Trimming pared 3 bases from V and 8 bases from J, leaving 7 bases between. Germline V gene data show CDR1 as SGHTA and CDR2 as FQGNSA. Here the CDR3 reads CASSLVWGYTF. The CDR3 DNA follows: TGTGCCAGCAGCTTGGTATGGGGCTACACCTTC.

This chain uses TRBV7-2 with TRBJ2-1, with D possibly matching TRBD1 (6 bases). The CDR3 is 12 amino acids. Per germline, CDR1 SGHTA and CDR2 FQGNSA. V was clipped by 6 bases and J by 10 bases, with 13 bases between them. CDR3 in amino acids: CASSTQGSEQFF. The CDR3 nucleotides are TGTGCCAGCAGTACACAGGGCAGCGAGCAGTTCTTC.

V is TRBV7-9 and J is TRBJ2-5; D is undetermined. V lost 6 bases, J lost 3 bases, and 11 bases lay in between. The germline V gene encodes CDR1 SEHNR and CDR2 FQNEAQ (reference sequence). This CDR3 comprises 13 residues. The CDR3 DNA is TGTGCCAGCAGTCCGACCCAGGAAGAGACCCAGTACTTC. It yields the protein CASSPTQEETQYF.

The CDR3, as DNA: TGTGCCAGCAGCTTAGTCGCGGGGGCGGTAGGTGGCTACACCTTC. Translated: CASSLVAGAVGGYTF. The chain combines TRBV7-2 with TRBJ1-2; maybe TRBD1 (6 bases). The CDR3 is made up of 15 amino acids. CDR1 is SGHTA and CDR2 is FQGNSA in the germline V gene. Deletions cut 1 base from V and 7 bases from J, with 16 bases between. Looking up the rest from reference TRBV7-2 and TRBJ1-2 gives the full variable domain: GAGVSQSPSNKVTEKGKDVELRCDPISGHTALYWYRQSLGQGLEFLIYFQGNSAPDKSGLPSDRFSAERTGGSVSTLTIQRTQQEDSAVYLCASSLVAGAVGGYTFGSGTRLTVV.

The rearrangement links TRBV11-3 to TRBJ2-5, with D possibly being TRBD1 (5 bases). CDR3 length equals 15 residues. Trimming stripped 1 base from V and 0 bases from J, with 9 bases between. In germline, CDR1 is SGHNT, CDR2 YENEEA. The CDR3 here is CASSLGQNHQETQYF. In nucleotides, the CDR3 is TGTGCCAGCAGCTTAGGACAGAACCACCAAGAGACCCAGTACTTC.

For the CDR3, the DNA is TGTGCCAGCAGCTTAGGGTCTGGGACGGTTTACAATGAGCAGTTCTTC. As protein: CASSLGSGTVYNEQFF. The chain employs TRBV7-2 and TRBJ2-1, with D perhaps being TRBD1 or TRBD2 (5 bases each). The CDR3 consists of 16 residues. Germline CDR1 reads SGHTA; CDR2 reads FQGNSA. Trimming left V 1 base short and J 4 bases short, with 14 bases between.

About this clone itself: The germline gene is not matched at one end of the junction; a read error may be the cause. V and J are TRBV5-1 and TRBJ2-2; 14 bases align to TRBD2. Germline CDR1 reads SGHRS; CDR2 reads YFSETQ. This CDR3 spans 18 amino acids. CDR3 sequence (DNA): TGTGCCAGCAGCCATGGACTAGCGGGAGGCCCGAACACCGGGGAGCTGTTTTTT. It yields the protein CASSHGLAGGPNTGELFF. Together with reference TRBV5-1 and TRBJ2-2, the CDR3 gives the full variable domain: KAGVTQTPRYLIKTRGQQVTLSCSPISGHRSVSWYQQTPGQGLQFLFEYFSETQRNKGNFPGRFSGRQFSNSRSEMNVSTLELGDSALYLCASSHGLAGGPNTGELFFGEGSRLTVL.